This T cell receptor beta chain was sequenced for a study of T cells in Graves' hyperthyroidism and ophthalmopathy. Amplification of TCR beta CDR3 regions used RNA as the template. With the HTBI primer set, the TCR CDR3 went through a first round of RT-PCR. TCRdb reanalysed the multiplex PCR reads using MiXCR and keeps one entry per CDR3 protein. This sample has fewer than 550,000 distinct CDR3 sequences, with approximately 25% found just once. CDR1 and CDR2 from the germline V gene are SGHDT and YYEEEE. CDR3 length: 17 amino acids. The V segment lost 0 bases and the J segment 2 bases; nucleotides outside the gene matches: 4.

This sequence was found in a woman in her 30s with Graves' ophthalmopathy. The chain uses TRBV5-6 and TRBJ2-6; TRBD1 matches at 8 bases. The sample comprised blood. As DNA, the CDR3 is TGTGCCAGCAGCTTGGAGGACAGGGTTCCTGGGGCCAACGTCCTGACTTTC. Translating it yields CASSLEDRVPGANVLTF.